This T cell receptor beta chain was identified during a study of T cell repertoires in cytomegalovirus infection. Across the study: Recently identified HLA-C-restricted and well-studied HLA-B-restricted CMV epitopes were used. CMV infection together with matching HLA type was indicated by public TCR beta signatures. Study-wide results and caveats: In two of eight donors, the top clonotype was HLA-C-restricted CMV-specific.

TCRdb itself ran the reads through MiXCR, one entry per CDR3 protein. Of about a million distinct CDR3 sequences listed, 30% to 40% are singletons. As for this clonotype: Antigen specificity is unknown.

This receptor was taken from a human donor in good health (CMV status not recorded). Some clones in this sample may be carry-over from other donors' samples. The sample was cultured CD8+ T cells from PBMCs, taken from culture after CMV antigen stimulation.

CDR3 protein: CASRPGKGPYEQYF. DNA for the CDR3: TGTGCCAGCAGACCCGGGAAGGGGCCCTACGAGCAGTACTTC. This rearrangement joins TRBV7-9 to TRBJ2-7; D could derive from TRBD1 or TRBD2 (5 bases each). CDR1 is SEHNR, CDR2 FQNEAQ, per germline (reference sequence). The CDR3 runs to 14 residues. V lost 6 bases and J 2 bases, leaving 14 bases between the germline ends.